The source of this T cell receptor (beta chain) is a study of cytomegalovirus exposure and HLA in healthy donors. Study-level findings and limits: Presence/absence results assume similar sequencing depth per donor, which may not hold. Highly shared variants forming one cluster were likely a sequencing artifact. As immune exposure information, only CMV serostatus was available. TRBV6-2, TRBV6-3 and other indistinguishable V segments were excluded.

Germline lookup yields CDR1 SGHRS and CDR2 YFSETQ. This CDR3 is built from 15 residues. Trimming took 0 bases from V and 2 from J, leaving 9 bases between them. On this clone: Antigen: not known.

PCR amplification relied on 60 Vbeta primers (plus 13 Jbeta primers). Assay: immunoSEQ multiplex PCR; the TCRdb copy retains only in-frame clones and omits some. The table shows approximately 97,000 clones, with 73% occurring only once. This rearrangement joins TRBV5-1 to TRBJ2-1; no definite D call. This clonotype originated in a man between 35 and 55 years old in good health and CMV-seronegative. Sequences were obtained from PBMCs. The CDR3 spells CASSLAFATYNEQFF. DNA for the CDR3: TGCGCCAGCAGCTTGGCGTTCGCGACCTACAATGAGCAGTTCTTC. Full variable domain (missing parts from reference TRBV5-1 and TRBJ2-1): KAGVTQTPRYLIKTRGQQVTLSCSPISGHRSVSWYQQTPGQGLQFLFEYFSETQRNKGNFPGRFSGRQFSNSRSEMNVSTLELGDSALYLCASSLAFATYNEQFFGPGTRLTVL.